The following is a T cell receptor (beta chain) sequence with its context. Which antigen it targets is not known. No much larger clonotype is one base removed from it; base qualities were not supplied. The record originates from a study of PD-1 blockade in mismatch repair-deficient tumors (dated by TCRdb to the late 2010s). Background for the entire study: The trial enrolled roughly 83 consecutive patients with roughly 11 mismatch repair-deficient cancer types between late 2013 and 2016, all previously treated and progressing. Deep sequencing of TCR CDR3 regions was used to track tumor-associated T cell clones in peripheral blood of patients responding to PD-1 blockade. Here is what the overall study found, with its caveats: Clones residing in the tumor, which were often undetectable in blood before treatment, expanded quickly after pembrolizumab and then contracted, generally before radiologic responses.

Library preparation used the immunoSEQ multiplex PCR assay. TCRdb mirrors the immuneACCESS table, restricted to in-frame sequences. Some clones are absent from its copies; in checked studies, under half trace to an unresolved V gene, and the reason for the others is unknown. The sample records 130,000 or so clones, 86% of which are singletons. The ten largest clones represent approximately 15% of the sample. The germline V and J ends show losses of 4 bases and 5 bases respectively, and no gene match explains 5 bases of the junction. The CDR1 and CDR2 encoded by the germline V gene (reference sequence) are SGHNT and YYREEE. Taken from cysteine to phenylalanine, the CDR3 has 13 residues. The read is trimmed to its CDR3 DNA, 39 bases read in frame from base 1. Mismatch repair deficiency in every enrolled patient was established by polymerase chain reaction or immunohistochemistry. Three patients who responded to pembrolizumab therapy underwent TCR sequencing. In the phase II trial, pembrolizumab PD-1 blockade was tested prospectively in advanced mismatch repair-deficient cancers, no matter which tissue of origin the cancers came from. Peripheral blood T cell samples were serially collected before and at multiple times after PD-1 blockade was started. The timing of each blood sample was reported as weeks after the first dose of pembrolizumab.

The chain couples TRBV5-4 to TRBJ2-5; 7 middle bases align to TRBD2. The sequence was collected from an adult with mismatch repair-deficient cancer. The sample was peripheral blood, taken 44 weeks after starting pembrolizumab. The CDR3 protein sequence reads: CASSQGLGETQYF. The sequence in DNA is TGTGCCAGCAGCCAAGGACTAGGGGAGACCCAGTACTTC. Reference TRBV5-4 and TRBJ2-5 proteins supply the regions before and after the CDR3; the full variable domain is: ETGVTQSPTHLIKTRGQQVTLRCSSQSGHNTVSWYQQALGQGPQFIFQYYREEENGRGNFPPRFSGLQFPNYSSELNVNALELDDSALYLCASSQGLGETQYFGPGTRLLVL.